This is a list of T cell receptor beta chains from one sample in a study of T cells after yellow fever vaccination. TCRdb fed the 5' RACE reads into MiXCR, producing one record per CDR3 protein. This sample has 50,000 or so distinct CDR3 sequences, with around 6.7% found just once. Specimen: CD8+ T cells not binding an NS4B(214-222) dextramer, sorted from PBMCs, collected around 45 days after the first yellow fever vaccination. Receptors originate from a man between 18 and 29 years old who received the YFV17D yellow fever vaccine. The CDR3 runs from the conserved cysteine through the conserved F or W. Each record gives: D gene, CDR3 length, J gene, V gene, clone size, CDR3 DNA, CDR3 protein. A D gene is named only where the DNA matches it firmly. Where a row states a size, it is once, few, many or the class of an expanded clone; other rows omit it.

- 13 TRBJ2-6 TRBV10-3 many TGTGCCATCTGGCATTCTGGGGCCAACGTCCTGACTTTC CAIWHSGANVLTF
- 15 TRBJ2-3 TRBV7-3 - TGTGCCAGCAGTATACAGGGTAGGAGCACAGATACGCAGTATTTT CASSIQGRSTDTQYF
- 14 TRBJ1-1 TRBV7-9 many TGTGCCAGCAGCTCGGGACATATGAACACTGAAGCTTTCTTT CASSSGHMNTEAFF
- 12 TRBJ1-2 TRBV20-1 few TGCAGTGCTAGCGGGGCTGGGTATGGCTACACCTTC CSASGAGYGYTF
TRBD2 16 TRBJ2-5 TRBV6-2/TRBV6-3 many TGTGCCAGCAGTTACGAAAGACTAGCATCCGGGGAGACCCAGTACTTC CASSYERLASGETQYF
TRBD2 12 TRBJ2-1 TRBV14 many TGTGCCTCGGGGGGACTATACAATGAGCAGTTCTTC CASGGLYNEQFF
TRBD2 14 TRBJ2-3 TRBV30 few TGTGCCTGGAATCCTAGCGGGGGGATGGATACGCAGTATTTT CAWNPSGGMDTQYF
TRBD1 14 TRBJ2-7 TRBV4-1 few TGCGCCAGCAGCCAAGCCGGACAGGGTTACGAGCAGTACTTC CASSQAGQGYEQYF
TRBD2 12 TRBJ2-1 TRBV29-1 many TGCAGCGTTGAGGGACTAGGGGATGAGCAGTTCTTC CSVEGLGDEQFF
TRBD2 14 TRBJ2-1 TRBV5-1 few TGCGCCAGCAGCTTAGCGGGGGTGGGCAATGAGCAGTTCTTC CASSLAGVGNEQFF
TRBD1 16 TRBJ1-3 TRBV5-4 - TGTGCCAGCAGCATGACCGGACAGGGGGCTGGAAACACCATATATTTT CASSMTGQGAGNTIYF
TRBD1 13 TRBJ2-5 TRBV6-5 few TGTGCCAGCAGTTACGACAGGGGTGAGACCCAGTACTTC CASSYDRGETQYF
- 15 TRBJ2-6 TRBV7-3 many TGTGCCAGCAGCTCGGGTCTCTCTGGGGCCAACGTCCTGACTTTC CASSSGLSGANVLTF
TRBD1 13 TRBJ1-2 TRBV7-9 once TGTGCCAGCAGCCAGGGGGAGCCTTATGGCTACACCTTC CASSQGEPYGYTF
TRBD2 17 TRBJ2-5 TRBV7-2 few TGTGCCAGCAGCCACCCCGGGACTAGCGGGGGGGAAGAGACCCAGTACTTC CASSHPGTSGGEETQYF
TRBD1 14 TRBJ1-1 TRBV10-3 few TGTGCCATCAGTGAGTCCGCAGGGGGCACTGAAGCTTTCTTT CAISESAGGTEAFF
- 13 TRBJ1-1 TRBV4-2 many TGTGCCAGCAGCCAAGAGGCGGACACTGAAGCTTTCTTT CASSQEADTEAFF
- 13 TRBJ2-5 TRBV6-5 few TGTGCCAGCAGTCCCGGGACCGCCGCGACCCAGTACTTC CASSPGTAATQYF
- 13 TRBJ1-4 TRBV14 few TGTGCCAGCAGCCGAGAGACTAATGAAAAACTGTTTTTT CASSRETNEKLFF
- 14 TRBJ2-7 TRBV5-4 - TGTGCCAGCAGCTCAGTAGACAGGAACTACGAGCAGTACTTC CASSSVDRNYEQYF
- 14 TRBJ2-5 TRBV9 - TGTGCCAGCAGCGTAGCCGTGAGTTTCGAGACCCAGTACTTC CASSVAVSFETQYF
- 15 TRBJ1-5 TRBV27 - TGTGCCAGCAGTTTGGCGGGGGCTAGCAATCAGCCCCAGCATTTT CASSLAGASNQPQHF
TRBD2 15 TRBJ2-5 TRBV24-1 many TGTGCCACCAGTGATTTCCGGGGGGTCCAAGAGACCCAGTACTTC CATSDFRGVQETQYF
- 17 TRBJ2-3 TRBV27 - TGTGCCAGCAGTTGGGGAAACACAGTCCCCCCCACAGATACGCAGTATTTT CASSWGNTVPPTDTQYF
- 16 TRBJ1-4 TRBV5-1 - TGCGCCAGCAGCTCAAAACCCCAGGAGGATAATGAAAAACTGTTTTTT CASSSKPQEDNEKLFF
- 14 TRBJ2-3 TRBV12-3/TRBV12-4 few TGTGCCAGCAGTTTACGGACTCGCACAGATACGCAGTATTTT CASSLRTRTDTQYF
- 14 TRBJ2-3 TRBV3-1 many TGTGCCAGCAGCCAAGAGCGGGGCACAGATACGCAGTATTTT CASSQERGTDTQYF
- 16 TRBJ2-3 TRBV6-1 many TGTGCCAGCAGCCACCCGGCGGGGGCTAGGACAGATACGCAGTATTTT CASSHPAGARTDTQYF
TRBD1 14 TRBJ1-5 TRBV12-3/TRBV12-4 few TGTGCCAGCAGCAAGGACAGGGTCAATCAGCCCCAGCATTTT CASSKDRVNQPQHF
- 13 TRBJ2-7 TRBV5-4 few TGTGCCAGCAGCTATCGGGGGTCGAGCGAGCAGTACTTC CASSYRGSSEQYF
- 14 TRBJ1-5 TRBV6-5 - TGTGCCAGCAGTTACTCTGCAGTGATCAGAACCCAGCATTTT CASSYSAVIRTQHF
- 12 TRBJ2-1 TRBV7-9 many TGTGCCAGCAGCTTGTTGCCGAATGAGCAGTTCTTC CASSLLPNEQFF
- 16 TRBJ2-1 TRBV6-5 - TGTGCCAGCAGTTACTCTTCCGGGGACTCCTACAATGAGCAGTTCTTC CASSYSSGDSYNEQFF
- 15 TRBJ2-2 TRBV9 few TGTGCCAGCAGTCCCCAGGGTGAGGGCACCGGGGAGCTGTTTTTT CASSPQGEGTGELFF
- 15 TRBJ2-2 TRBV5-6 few TGTGCCAGCAGCTTGGTGGAGGACTACACCGGGGAGCTGTTTTTT CASSLVEDYTGELFF
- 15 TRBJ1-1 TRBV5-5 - TGTGCCAGCAGCTATATTTACGGGGGGAACACTGAAGCTTTCTTT CASSYIYGGNTEAFF
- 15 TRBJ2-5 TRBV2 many TGTGCCAGCCCAAGACTCTGGGGGCCCGGAGAGACCCAGTACTTC CASPRLWGPGETQYF
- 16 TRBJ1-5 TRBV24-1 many TGTGCCACCAGTGATTTGGGTCAGGGTTACAATCAGCCCCAGCATTTT CATSDLGQGYNQPQHF
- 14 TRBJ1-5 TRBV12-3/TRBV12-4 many TGTGCCAGCAGTTTATGGGGCGTGGATCAGCCCCAGCATTTT CASSLWGVDQPQHF
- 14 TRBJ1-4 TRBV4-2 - TGTGCCAGCAGCCCTTTGGTGGGTCGAGAAAAACTGTTTTTT CASSPLVGREKLFF
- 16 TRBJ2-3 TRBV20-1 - TGCAGTGCTAGAGCAGTACGGGGGCCCTACACAGATACGCAGTATTTT CSARAVRGPYTDTQYF
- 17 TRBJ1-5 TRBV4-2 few TGTGCCAGCAGCCAAGATAGTGACCAGGCGTCCCATCAGCCCCAGCATTTT CASSQDSDQASHQPQHF
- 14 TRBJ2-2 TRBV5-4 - TGTGCCAGCAGCTTGGCCCCAGGGACCGGGGAGCTGTTTTTT CASSLAPGTGELFF
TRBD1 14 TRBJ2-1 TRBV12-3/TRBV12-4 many TGTGCCAGCACCCTGGACAGGGTATTCAATGAGCAGTTCTTC CASTLDRVFNEQFF
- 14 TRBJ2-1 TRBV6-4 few TGTGCCAGCAGTGACTTCCGGGGGTCGCATGAGCAGTTCTTC CASSDFRGSHEQFF
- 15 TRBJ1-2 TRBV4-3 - TGCGCCAGCAGCCAAGAGGGCGGCGAGCCGGATGGCTACACCTTC CASSQEGGEPDGYTF
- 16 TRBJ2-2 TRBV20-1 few TGCTGTGCTAGAGACTGGACTGACGCGAACACCGGGGAGCTGTTTTTT CCARDWTDANTGELFF
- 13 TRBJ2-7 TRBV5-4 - TGTGCCAGCAGCTTTGGTACGACCTACGAGCAGTACTTC CASSFGTTYEQYF
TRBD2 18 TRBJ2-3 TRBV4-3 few TGCGCCAGCAGCCAAGAGGCTAGCGGAAGCCGCTTAGGAGATACGCAGTATTTT CASSQEASGSRLGDTQYF
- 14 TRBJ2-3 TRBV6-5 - TGTGCCAGCAGTTGGGGCCGGGGCACAGATACGCAGTATTTT CASSWGRGTDTQYF
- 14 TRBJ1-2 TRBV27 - TGTGCCAGCAGTTTAGGGGCGGGGAACTATGGCTACACCTTC CASSLGAGNYGYTF
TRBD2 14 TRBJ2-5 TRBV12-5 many TGTGCTAGTGGATCTAGCGGGGGTGAAGAGACCCAGTACTTC CASGSSGGEETQYF
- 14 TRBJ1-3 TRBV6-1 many TGTGCCAGCAGTCCGGCAATGAATGGAAACACCATATATTTT CASSPAMNGNTIYF